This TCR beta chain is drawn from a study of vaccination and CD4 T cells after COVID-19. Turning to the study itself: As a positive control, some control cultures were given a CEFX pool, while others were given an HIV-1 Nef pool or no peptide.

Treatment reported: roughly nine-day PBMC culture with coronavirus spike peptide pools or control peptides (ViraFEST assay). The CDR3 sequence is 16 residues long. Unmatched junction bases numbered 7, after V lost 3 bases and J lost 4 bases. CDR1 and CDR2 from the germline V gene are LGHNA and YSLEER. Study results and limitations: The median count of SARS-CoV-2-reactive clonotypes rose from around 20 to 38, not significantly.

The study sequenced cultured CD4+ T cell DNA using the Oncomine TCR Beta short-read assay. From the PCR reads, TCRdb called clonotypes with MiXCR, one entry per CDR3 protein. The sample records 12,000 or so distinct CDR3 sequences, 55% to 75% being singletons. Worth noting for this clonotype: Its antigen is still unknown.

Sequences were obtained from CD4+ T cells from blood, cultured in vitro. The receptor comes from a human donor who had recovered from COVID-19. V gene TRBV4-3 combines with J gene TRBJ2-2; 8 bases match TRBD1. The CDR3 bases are TGCGCCAGCAGCCAGACTTTAGACAGGGGCACCGGGGAGCTGTTTTTT. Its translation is CASSQTLDRGTGELFF.